This T cell receptor (beta chain) was retrieved from a study of persistence of HIV-infected CD4 T cells. General study findings and limits: Antigen-responding cells were enriched for degenerate expanded CDR3beta sequences.

The libraries were made with immunoSEQ version 4 in survey mode. Sequenced by immunoSEQ multiplex PCR; TCRdb stores in-frame clones only, minus some. Here the sample spans some 21,000 clones, 70% to 80% being singletons. The stimulus was lysate of CMV-infected fibroblasts, approximately 9.6 ug/mL. Responding CD4+ T cells were sorted by upregulation of both CD40 ligand and CD69. A remark on this clone: Its antigen is unknown.

This CDR3 has 15 residues. Trimming took 0 bases from V and 11 from J, leaving 19 bases between them. Germline V lookup: CDR1 MGHRA, CDR2 YSYEKL. The sequence was collected from an adult man with HIV who was CMV-seropositive. The genes are TRBV4-1 and TRBJ1-2; a weak D match, TRBD1 (6 bases). The sample consisted of CD4+ T cells sorted from PBMCs after roughly 17-hour stimulation, taken from a patient who received antiretroviral therapy. The CDR3 DNA is TGCGCCAGCAGCCAAGATTTACAGGGATCCATGGGATACACCTTC. It encodes CASSQDLQGSMGYTF.